This TCR beta chain comes out of a study of post-analysis software for immune sequencing data. Unique molecular identifiers featured in each of the TCR beta cDNA libraries. Roughly 0.5 million cDNA molecules were obtained from about 0.98 to 11 million T cells. One entry per CDR3 protein results from TCRdb running MiXCR on the PCR reads. The sample includes about 400,000 distinct CDR3 sequences, less than 40% of them seen just once. Points on this clonotype: The antigen remains unidentified.

V lost 0 bases to trimming and J lost 10 bases, with 19 bases between them. Germline V CDR1 and CDR2: LGHDT, YNNKEL (reference sequence). The CDR3 length is 16 residues. The study, taken as a whole, reports: In patients, roughly five TRBV segments were more frequent than in controls, with TRBV5-6, TRBV5-1 and TRBV20-1 among them. Significantly lower normalized Chao1 diversity was seen in multiple sclerosis patients than in controls.

V usage is TRBV3-1 and J usage is TRBJ2-1, with D perhaps TRBD1 (5 bases). This clonotype was obtained from a girl aged 10-17 years with multiple sclerosis. The source material was blood. The CDR3 region is CASSQDVRKGLGEQFF. The DNA of the CDR3 is TGTGCCAGCAGCCAAGACGTCCGGAAGGGGTTGGGCGAGCAGTTCTTC.